Below, 7 T cell receptor beta chains from the same sample are listed, as sequenced in a study of OX40 agonist ivuxolimab in advanced cancers. Libraries were prepared by immunoSEQ multiplex PCR; TCRdb keeps only in-frame clonotypes and omits some of them. This table holds about 15,000 clones, just under 90% found once. The sample here was CD4+ or CD8+ T cells sorted from blood, taken in a trial of the OX40 agonist ivuxolimab. These receptors were taken from an adult with an advanced solid tumor such as melanoma, head and neck, liver or kidney cancer.

The rearrangement uses TRBV4-2 and TRBJ2-5; D may be TRBD1 (6 bases). Germline assignment: CDR1 LGHNA and CDR2 YNFKEQ. V lost 4 bases to trimming and J lost 2 bases, with 11 bases between them. This CDR3 is 14 amino acids long. The CDR3 region has the DNA TGTGCCAGCAGCCCCGGACAGACACAAGAGACCCAGTACTTC. It codes for CASSPGQTQETQYF.

There are a few counts of this clone. DNA for the CDR3: TGTGCCAGCAGCCTCGTTATGTGGGGCTATGGCTACACCTTC. It encodes CASSLVMWGYGYTF. This rearrangement joins TRBV7-2 to TRBJ1-2; D unresolved. The CDR3 runs to 14 residues. Germline CDR1 and CDR2: SGHTA and FQGNSA. V was trimmed by 5 bases and J by 4 bases, leaving 14 bases between them.

This rearrangement joins TRBV11-2 to TRBJ2-1; D is undetermined. V was pared by 0 bases and J by 9 bases, with 12 bases between. The germline V gene encodes CDR1 SGHAT and CDR2 FQNNGV. CDR3 length equals 14 residues. CDR3 in DNA: TGTGCCAGCAGCTTAGATCGTAAGGGCACTGAGCAGTTCTTC. Encoded protein: CASSLDRKGTEQFF. The entire variable domain, with the rest obtained from reference TRBV11-2 and TRBJ2-1, is as follows: EAGVAQSPRYKIIEKRQSVAFWCNPISGHATLYWYQQILGQGPKLLIQFQNNGVVDDSQLPKDRFSAERLKGVDSTLKIQPAKLEDSAVYLCASSLDRKGTEQFFGPGTRLTVL.

The chain has TRBV19 and TRBJ1-1; possible D gene TRBD1, 5 bases. The CDR3 totals 13 residues. CDR1 LNHDA and CDR2 SQIVND come from the germline V gene (reference sequence). The V end was cut by 5 bases, the J end by 5 bases, with 12 bases between. In nucleotides, the CDR3 is TGTGCCAGTAGTGCCAGGGTAAGGACTGAAGCTTTCTTT. Translated: CASSARVRTEAFF.

The chain couples TRBV29-1 to TRBJ2-5; 7 bases agree with TRBD1. Trimming cost V 2 bases and J 9 bases; bases outside gene matches: 6. Germline V gene lookup returns CDR1 SQVTM and CDR2 ANQGSEA. This CDR3 has 12 residues. The CDR3 region has the DNA TGCAGCGTTGAACACACAACAGGGGCCCAGTACTTC. Translation gives CSVEHTTGAQYF.

This clone was observed once. The rearrangement uses TRBV19 and TRBJ1-2; the D is unclear. Trimming shortened V by 8 bases and J by 8 bases, and 12 bases separated the two germline ends. CDR1 and CDR2 from the germline V gene are LNHDA and SQIVND (reference sequence). The CDR3 is 11 residues long. This CDR3 is CASGGREGYTF. The CDR3 DNA is TGTGCCAGTGGAGGGAGAGAGGGCTACACCTTC.

The chain joins TRBV2 to TRBJ1-5; D not certain. V lost 6 bases to trimming and J lost 0 bases, with 12 bases between them. The length of the CDR3 is 15 residues. The V gene's germline CDR1 is SNHLY and CDR2 FYNNEI. CDR3 sequence reads: CASRKEGLSNQPQHF. The CDR3 region has the DNA TGTGCCAGCAGGAAAGAAGGTCTTAGCAATCAGCCCCAGCATTTT.